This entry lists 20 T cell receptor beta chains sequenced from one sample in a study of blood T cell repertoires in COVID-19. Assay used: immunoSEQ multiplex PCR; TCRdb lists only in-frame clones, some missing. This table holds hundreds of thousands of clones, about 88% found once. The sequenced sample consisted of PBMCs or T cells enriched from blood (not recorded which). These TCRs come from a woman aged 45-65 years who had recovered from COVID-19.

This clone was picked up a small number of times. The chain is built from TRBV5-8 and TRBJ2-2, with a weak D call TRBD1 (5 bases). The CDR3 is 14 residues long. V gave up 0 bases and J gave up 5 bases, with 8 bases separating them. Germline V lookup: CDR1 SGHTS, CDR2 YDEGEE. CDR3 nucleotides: TGTGCCAGCAGCTTGGTTAGGGGAACCGGGGAGCTGTTTTTT. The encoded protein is CASSLVRGTGELFF.

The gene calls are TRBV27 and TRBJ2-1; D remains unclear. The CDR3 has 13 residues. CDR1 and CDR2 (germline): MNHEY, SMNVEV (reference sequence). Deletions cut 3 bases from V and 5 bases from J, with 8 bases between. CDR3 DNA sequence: TGTGCCAGCAGTTTTCGGCGGCACAATGAGCAGTTCTTC. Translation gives CASSFRRHNEQFF.

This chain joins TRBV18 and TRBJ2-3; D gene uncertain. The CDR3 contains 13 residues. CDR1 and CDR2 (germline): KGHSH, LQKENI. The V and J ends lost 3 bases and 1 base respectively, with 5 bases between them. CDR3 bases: TGTGCCAGCTCACCCTATCGCACAGATACGCAGTATTTT. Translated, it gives CASSPYRTDTQYF.

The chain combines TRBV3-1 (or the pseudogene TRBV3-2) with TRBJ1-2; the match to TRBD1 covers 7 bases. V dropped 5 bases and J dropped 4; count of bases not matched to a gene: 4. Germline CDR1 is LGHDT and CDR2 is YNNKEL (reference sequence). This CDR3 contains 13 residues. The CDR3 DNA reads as TGTGCCAGCAGCTCAGGGGGTGCCTATGGCTACACCTTC. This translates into CASSSGGAYGYTF.

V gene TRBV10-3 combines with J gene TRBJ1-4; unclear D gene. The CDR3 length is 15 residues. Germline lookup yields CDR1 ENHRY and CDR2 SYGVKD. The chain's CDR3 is CASGPGGITNEKLFF. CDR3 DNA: TGTGCAAGCGGCCCTGGTGGTATTACTAATGAAAAACTGTTTTTT.

CDR3 loop: CAWSGSQFSMNTEAFF. The CDR3 DNA reads as TGTGCCTGGAGTGGCTCCCAATTTAGCATGAACACTGAAGCTTTCTTT. The V and J genes are TRBV30 and TRBJ1-1; no definite D call. Germline CDR1 and CDR2: GTSNPN and SVGIG (reference sequence). This CDR3 is 16 amino acids long. Trimming pared 1 base from V and 0 bases from J, leaving 15 bases between.

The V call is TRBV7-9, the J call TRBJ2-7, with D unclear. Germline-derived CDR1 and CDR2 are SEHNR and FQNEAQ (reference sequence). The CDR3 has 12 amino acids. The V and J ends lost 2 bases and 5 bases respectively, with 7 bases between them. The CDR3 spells CASSLLRNEQYF. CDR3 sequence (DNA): TGTGCCAGCAGCTTACTCAGAAACGAGCAGTACTTC.

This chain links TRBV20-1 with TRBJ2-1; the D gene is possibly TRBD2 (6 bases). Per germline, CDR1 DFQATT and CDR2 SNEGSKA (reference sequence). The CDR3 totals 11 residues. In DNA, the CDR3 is TGCGGAAAGGAGGGCCGAAATGAGCAGTTCTTC. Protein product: CGKEGRNEQFF.

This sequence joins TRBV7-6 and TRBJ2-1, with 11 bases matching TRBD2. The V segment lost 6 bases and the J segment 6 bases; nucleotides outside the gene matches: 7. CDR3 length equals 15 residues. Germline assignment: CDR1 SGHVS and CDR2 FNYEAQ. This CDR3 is CASRVTSGSLNEQFF. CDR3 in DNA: TGTGCCAGCAGGGTCACTAGCGGGAGTCTCAATGAGCAGTTCTTC.

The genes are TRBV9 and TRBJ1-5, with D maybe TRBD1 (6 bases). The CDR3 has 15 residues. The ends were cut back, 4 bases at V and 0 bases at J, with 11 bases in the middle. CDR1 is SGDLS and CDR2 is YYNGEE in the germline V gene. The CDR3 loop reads CASSRTGTSNQPQHF. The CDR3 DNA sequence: TGTGCCAGCAGCAGAACAGGGACTAGCAATCAGCCCCAGCATTTT.

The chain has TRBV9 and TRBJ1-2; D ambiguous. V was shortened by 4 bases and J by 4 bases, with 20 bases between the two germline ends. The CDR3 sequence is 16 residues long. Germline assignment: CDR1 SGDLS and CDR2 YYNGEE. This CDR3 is CASSSSGRRVPYGYTF. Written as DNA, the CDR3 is TGTGCCAGCAGCTCCTCGGGAAGGCGGGTTCCCTATGGCTACACCTTC.

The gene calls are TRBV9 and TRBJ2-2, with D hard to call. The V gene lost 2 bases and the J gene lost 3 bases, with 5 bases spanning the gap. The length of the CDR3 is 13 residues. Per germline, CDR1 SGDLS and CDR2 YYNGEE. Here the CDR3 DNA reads TGTGCCAGCAGCGTTTCGGACACCGGGGAGCTGTTTTTT. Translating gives CASSVSDTGELFF.

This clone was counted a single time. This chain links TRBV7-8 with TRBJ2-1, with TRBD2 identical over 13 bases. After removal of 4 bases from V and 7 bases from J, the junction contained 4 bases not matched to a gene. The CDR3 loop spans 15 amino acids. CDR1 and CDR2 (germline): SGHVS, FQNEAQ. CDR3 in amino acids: CASSWTSGSSNEQFF. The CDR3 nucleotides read TGTGCCAGCAGCTGGACTAGCGGGAGTTCTAATGAGCAGTTCTTC.

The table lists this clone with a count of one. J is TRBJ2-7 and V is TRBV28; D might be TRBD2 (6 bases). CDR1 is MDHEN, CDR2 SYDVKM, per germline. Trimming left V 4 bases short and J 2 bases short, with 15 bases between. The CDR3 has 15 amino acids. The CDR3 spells CASSSSGGGTYEQYF. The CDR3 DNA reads TGTGCCAGCAGTTCCTCCGGCGGAGGGACCTACGAGCAGTACTTC. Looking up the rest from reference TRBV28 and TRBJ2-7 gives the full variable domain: DVKVTQSSRYLVKRTGEKVFLECVQDMDHENMFWYRQDPGLGLRLIYFSYDVKMKEKGDIPEGYSVSREKKERFSLILESASTNQTSMYLCASSSSGGGTYEQYFGPGTRLTVT.

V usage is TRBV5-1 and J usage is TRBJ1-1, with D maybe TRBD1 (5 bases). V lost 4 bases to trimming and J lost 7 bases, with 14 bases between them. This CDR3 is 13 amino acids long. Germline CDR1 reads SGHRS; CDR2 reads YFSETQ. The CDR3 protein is CASSGRTRNEAFF. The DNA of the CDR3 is TGCGCCAGCAGCGGGAGGACACGGAATGAAGCTTTCTTT.

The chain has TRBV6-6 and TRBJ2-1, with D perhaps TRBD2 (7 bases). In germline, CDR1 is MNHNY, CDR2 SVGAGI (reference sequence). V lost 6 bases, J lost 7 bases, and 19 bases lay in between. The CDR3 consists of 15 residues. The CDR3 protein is CASRRAEGGGNEQFF. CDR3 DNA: TGTGCCAGCAGGCGAGCGGAGGGGGGGGGAAATGAGCAGTTCTTC.

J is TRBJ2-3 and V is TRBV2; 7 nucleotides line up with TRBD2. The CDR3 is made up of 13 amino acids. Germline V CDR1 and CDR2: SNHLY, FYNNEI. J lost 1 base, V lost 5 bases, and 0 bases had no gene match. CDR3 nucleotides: TGTGCCAGCAGTCGGGGGGGCACAGATACGCAGTATTTT. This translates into CASSRGGTDTQYF.

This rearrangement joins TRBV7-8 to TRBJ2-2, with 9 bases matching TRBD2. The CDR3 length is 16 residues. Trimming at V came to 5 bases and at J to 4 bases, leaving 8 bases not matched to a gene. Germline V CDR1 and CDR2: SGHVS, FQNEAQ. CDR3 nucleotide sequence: TGTGCCAGCAGCCGCCGGACTAGCGAGAGCACCGGGGAGCTGTTTTTT. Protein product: CASSRRTSESTGELFF.

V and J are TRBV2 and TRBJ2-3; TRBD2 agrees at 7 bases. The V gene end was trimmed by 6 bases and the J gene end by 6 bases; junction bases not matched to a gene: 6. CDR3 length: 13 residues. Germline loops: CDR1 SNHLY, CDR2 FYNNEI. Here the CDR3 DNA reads TGTGCCAGCAGAAGACTAGCTGCGGATACGCAGTATTTT. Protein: CASRRLAADTQYF.

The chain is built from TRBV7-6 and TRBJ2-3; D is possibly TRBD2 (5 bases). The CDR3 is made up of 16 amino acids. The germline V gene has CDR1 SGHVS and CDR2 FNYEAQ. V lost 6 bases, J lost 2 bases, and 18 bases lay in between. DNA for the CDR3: TGTGCCAGCAGTTTTGATAGCGCTTTTAACACAGATACGCAGTATTTT. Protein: CASSFDSAFNTDTQYF.